The present T cell receptor beta chain was sequenced within a study of T cell responses to AZD1222 COVID-19 vaccine. Notes on the study in general: None of the repertoires were sampled until the peak T cell response had passed. Vaccination with two AZD1222 doses was followed by a rise in Spike-specific TCR breadth and depth. Among AZD1222 vaccinees, only five to seven were seropositive at baseline. Targets within unmutated variant regions were reportedly found for nearly half of spike-specific TCRs.

Trimming took 5 bases from V and 5 from J, leaving 12 bases between them. CDR3 length equals 13 residues. Germline CDR1 and CDR2: SGHTA and FQGTGA. TCRdb's copy holds only in-frame clones and misses some; the assay was immunoSEQ multiplex PCR. There are about 110,000 clones in the sample; about 92% occur only once, and over 3% lies in the top ten. On this clone itself: What it recognizes is unknown.

The receptor was isolated from an adult in good health. The chain uses TRBV7-3 and TRBJ2-5, with D tentatively TRBD1 (6 bases). The sample was peripheral blood, taken on day 0 of MenACWY control vaccination. In DNA form, the CDR3 reads TGTGCCAGCAGCCGTGGGGGCCCGGAGACCCAGTACTTC. Amino acids: CASSRGGPETQYF.